One sample yielded the 20 T cell receptor beta chains listed below, sequenced in a study of blood T cell repertoires in COVID-19. Here immunoSEQ multiplex PCR was the method, and the copy in TCRdb shows in-frame clones only, minus some. The repertoire holds roughly 40,000 clones, with about 70% as singletons. Sequencing input: peripheral blood. The receptors originated from a man older than 75 with acute or convalescent COVID-19.

The chain has TRBV2 and TRBJ1-6; 9 bases line up with TRBD1. The V segment lost 5 bases and the J segment 9 bases; nucleotides outside the gene matches: 8. The CDR3 totals 15 residues. Germline loops: CDR1 SNHLY, CDR2 FYNNEI. The CDR3 coding sequence is TGTGCCAGCAGTTATGAGGGGACAGGGAGTTCACCCCTCCACTTT. Protein product: CASSYEGTGSSPLHF.

The chain joins TRBV28 to TRBJ2-5; unclear D gene. The CDR3 has 12 amino acids. Deletions cut 5 bases from V and 7 bases from J, with 11 bases between. Germline CDR1 and CDR2: MDHEN and SYDVKM. In DNA form, the CDR3 reads TGTGCCAGCAGTATCGCCCCGCGGACCCAGTACTTC. It is translated as CASSIAPRTQYF.

The chain has TRBV6-1 and TRBJ2-7; a possible D gene is TRBD1 (5 bases). There are 16 residues in the CDR3. Trimming pared 2 bases from V and 5 bases from J, leaving 19 bases between. Germline CDR1 MNHNS, CDR2 SASEGT. The CDR3 protein is CASSESWTPPRHEQYF. CDR3 DNA sequence: TGTGCCAGCAGTGAATCCTGGACACCCCCGAGGCACGAGCAGTACTTC.

The chain carries TRBV9 and TRBJ2-1; possibly TRBD2 for D (5 bases). Germline V gene data show CDR1 as SGDLS and CDR2 as YYNGEE. V was pared by 6 bases and J by 0 bases, with 13 bases between. CDR3 length: 15 amino acids. This CDR3 reads CASTRVGSSYNEQFF. DNA of the CDR3: TGTGCCAGCACCCGGGTTGGGAGCTCCTACAATGAGCAGTTCTTC.

V is TRBV5-4 and J is TRBJ1-2; TRBD1 aligns across 11 bases. J lost 7 bases, V lost 2 bases, and 4 bases had no gene match. The CDR3 is made up of 14 amino acids. Germline V gene lookup returns CDR1 SGHNT and CDR2 YYREEE (reference sequence). In nucleotides, the CDR3 is TGTGCCAGCAGCTTTGAGGGGACAGGGGGTGGCTACACCTTC. Its protein is CASSFEGTGGGYTF.

The rearrangement joins TRBV27 to TRBJ1-1; D ambiguous. Trimming stripped 3 bases from V and 9 bases from J, with 17 bases between. The CDR3 is 14 residues long. The germline CDR1 and CDR2 sequences are MNHEY and SMNVEV (reference sequence). CDR3 loop: CASSFRPWTGKAFF. CDR3 sequence (DNA): TGTGCCAGCAGTTTTCGGCCCTGGACGGGAAAAGCTTTCTTT.

V and J are TRBV5-4 and TRBJ2-3; 14 bases are a match to TRBD2. The germline CDR1 and CDR2 sequences are SGHNT and YYREEE (reference sequence). V was pared by 4 bases and J by 2 bases, with 9 bases of the junction left unmatched. The CDR3 contains 18 residues. CDR3 protein: CASSHGTSGRRATDTQYF. For the CDR3, the DNA is TGTGCCAGCAGCCACGGGACTAGCGGGAGAAGGGCCACAGATACGCAGTATTTT. Based on the CDR3 plus reference TRBV5-4 and TRBJ2-3, the full variable domain is ETGVTQSPTHLIKTRGQQVTLRCSSQSGHNTVSWYQQALGQGPQFIFQYYREEENGRGNFPPRFSGLQFPNYSSELNVNALELDDSALYLCASSHGTSGRRATDTQYFGPGTRLTVL.

The sample holds a few counts of this clone. J is TRBJ2-3 and V is TRBV2; 10 bases line up with TRBD2. The CDR3 length is 15 residues. V trimming: 6 bases; J trimming: 5 bases; junction bases outside the gene matches: 8. The germline V gene encodes CDR1 SNHLY and CDR2 FYNNEI. CDR3: CASRVSGRAQDTQYF. CDR3 nucleotides: TGTGCCAGCAGGGTCAGCGGGAGGGCCCAAGATACGCAGTATTTT.

This chain joins TRBV6-5 and TRBJ2-7, with D perhaps matching TRBD1 (5 bases). V was cut by 7 bases and J by 3 bases, with 7 bases left in between. The CDR3 is made up of 11 amino acids. Germline lookup yields CDR1 MNHEY and CDR2 SVGAGI. CDR3 DNA sequence: TGTGCCAGCAAGGACAACTACGAGCAGTACTTC. Its translation is CASKDNYEQYF.

This chain uses TRBV28 with TRBJ2-4; perhaps TRBD1 as D (6 bases). V lost 4 bases and J 0 bases, leaving 13 bases between the germline ends. The germline V gene has CDR1 MDHEN and CDR2 SYDVKM. The length of the CDR3 is 16 residues. The CDR3 DNA reads as TGTGCCAGCAGTTCCAGGACAGCGCTAGCCAAAAACATTCAGTACTTC. Translated, it gives CASSSRTALAKNIQYF.

The V call is TRBV10-3, the J call TRBJ1-1; D not resolved. CDR1 ENHRY and CDR2 SYGVKD come from the germline V gene. CDR3 length equals 16 residues. V lost 3 bases, J lost 1 base, and 15 bases lay in between. The CDR3 DNA sequence: TGTGCCATCAGTGATAGAACACTGAGCGGGAACACTGAAGCTTTCTTT. Translating gives CAISDRTLSGNTEAFF.

This clone was seen a few times. The chain employs TRBV4-1 and TRBJ2-7; possibly TRBD2 for D (6 bases). V lost 4 bases, J lost 1 base, and 8 bases lay in between. Germline loops: CDR1 MGHRA, CDR2 YSYEKL. The CDR3 consists of 13 residues. The CDR3 reads CASSLSGSYEQYF. The CDR3 DNA sequence: TGCGCCAGCAGCCTTAGCGGATCCTACGAGCAGTACTTC.

The chain recombines TRBV5-1 with TRBJ2-5, with TRBD1 matching 9 bases. J lost 13 bases, V lost 4 bases, and 11 bases had no gene match. Germline V lookup: CDR1 SGHRS, CDR2 YFSETQ. The CDR3 has 13 residues. The CDR3 reads CASSLTGGGARYF. The CDR3 nucleotides are TGCGCCAGCAGCCTGACAGGGGGTGGGGCCCGGTACTTC.

The gene calls are TRBV28 and TRBJ2-1; perhaps TRBD1 as D (5 bases). Germline-derived CDR1 and CDR2 are MDHEN and SYDVKM. Trimming shortened V by 4 bases and J by 3 bases, and 10 bases separated the two germline ends. This CDR3 contains 14 residues. CDR3 in amino acids: CASSSPGYYNEQFF. CDR3 nucleotides: TGTGCCAGCAGTTCCCCAGGGTACTACAATGAGCAGTTCTTC.

The sample holds a few counts of this clone. V and J are TRBV4-2 and TRBJ2-1; TRBD2 aligns across 8 bases. Germline loops: CDR1 LGHNA, CDR2 YNFKEQ. This CDR3 has 15 residues. J gave up 7 bases and V 0 bases, and 5 bases lay outside the gene matches. This CDR3 reads CASSQDLAGSNEQFF. CDR3 nucleotide sequence: TGTGCCAGCAGCCAAGATCTAGCGGGTTCTAATGAGCAGTTCTTC.

V and J are TRBV18 and TRBJ2-2; a possible D gene is TRBD1 (6 bases). The length of the CDR3 is 15 residues. CDR1 and CDR2 from the germline V gene are KGHSH and LQKENI. V lost 5 bases to trimming and J lost 6 bases, with 16 bases between them. The CDR3 here is CASSTMTGGSGELFF. CDR3 bases: TGTGCCAGCTCAACAATGACAGGCGGATCCGGGGAGCTGTTTTTT.

This chain joins TRBV5-6 and TRBJ2-3; tentatively, D is TRBD1 (6 bases). The CDR3 runs to 12 residues. Trimming pared 4 bases from V and 6 bases from J, leaving 9 bases between. CDR1 is SGHDT and CDR2 is YYEEEE in the germline V gene. CDR3 DNA: TGTGCCAGCAGCAAAGGGGGTGATACGCAGTATTTT. Translating it yields CASSKGGDTQYF.

This clone came up once. This chain links TRBV3-1 (or the pseudogene TRBV3-2) with TRBJ2-1; 7 bases map to TRBD1. The CDR3 has 15 amino acids. The junction had 7 bases not matched to a gene; V was cut back by 4 bases and J by 4 bases. Germline V gene data show CDR1 as LGHDT and CDR2 as YNNKEL (reference sequence). The DNA of the CDR3 is TGTGCCAGCAGCCTAGGGACAGCTTCTTACAATGAGCAGTTCTTC. This gives the protein CASSLGTASYNEQFF.

The rearrangement links TRBV7-2 to TRBJ2-5; 10 bases line up with TRBD1. The J segment lost 7 bases and the V segment lost 6 bases, leaving 2 bases of the junction unmatched. Per the germline V gene, CDR1 is SGHTA and CDR2 is FQGNSA. The CDR3 runs 12 residues. DNA of the CDR3: TGTGCCAGCAGACGGACAGGGGGGACCCAGTACTTC. This sequence encodes CASRRTGGTQYF. The full variable domain, rest sourced from reference TRBV7-2 and TRBJ2-5, is GAGVSQSPSNKVTEKGKDVELRCDPISGHTALYWYRQSLGQGLEFLIYFQGNSAPDKSGLPSDRFSAERTGGSVSTLTIQRTQQEDSAVYLCASRRTGGTQYFGPGTRLLVL.

This clone appeared a single time. J is TRBJ2-2 and V is TRBV7-2; perhaps TRBD2 as D (6 bases). V was trimmed by 4 bases and J by 8 bases, leaving 20 bases between them. This CDR3 has 16 residues. Germline V CDR1 and CDR2: SGHTA, FQGNSA. CDR3 DNA sequence: TGTGCCAGCAGCTCTCACGGGCTGGCGGGAAGTGGGGAGCTGTTTTTT. Protein: CASSSHGLAGSGELFF. Supplemented by reference TRBV7-2 and TRBJ2-2, the full variable domain reads GAGVSQSPSNKVTEKGKDVELRCDPISGHTALYWYRQSLGQGLEFLIYFQGNSAPDKSGLPSDRFSAERTGGSVSTLTIQRTQQEDSAVYLCASSSHGLAGSGELFFGEGSRLTVL.